The 30 T cell receptor beta chains presented below share a single source sample, sequenced in a study of T cells in localized non-small cell lung cancer. Using immunoSEQ multiplex PCR, the repertoire was profiled, and TCRdb retains in-frame clones only, with some absent. The data hold tens of thousands of clones, with around 87% observed a single time. The source material was peripheral blood, sampled before any cancer treatment. The origin of the receptors is a woman between 18 and 55 years old with stage III lung adenocarcinoma.

The table lists this clone with a count of one. The chain's CDR3 is CASSYSSPYNSPLHF. CDR3 nucleotides: TGTGCCAGCAGTTACTCGTCCCCCTATAATTCACCCCTCCACTTT. The chain links TRBV6-5 to TRBJ1-6; no clear D gene. This CDR3 has 15 residues. Germline V gene data show CDR1 as MNHEY and CDR2 as SVGAGI. V gave up 0 bases and J gave up 2 bases, with 5 bases separating them.

The chain is built from TRBV11-3 and TRBJ2-2; possibly TRBD1 for D (5 bases). The germline V gene encodes CDR1 SGHNT and CDR2 YENEEA. This CDR3 has 14 residues. V dropped 5 bases and J dropped 4 bases, with 11 bases sitting between them. The CDR3 loop is CASSQGLGTGELFF. The DNA of the CDR3 is TGTGCCAGCAGCCAGGGATTAGGCACCGGGGAGCTGTTTTTT.

This chain joins TRBV9 and TRBJ1-1; weak D call: TRBD1 (6 bases). Germline loops: CDR1 SGDLS, CDR2 YYNGEE. Deletions cut 4 bases from V and 5 bases from J, with 18 bases between. The CDR3 consists of 15 residues. The CDR3 sequence is CASSNQGGERTEAFF. The DNA of the CDR3 is TGTGCCAGCAGCAACCAAGGGGGGGAACGGACTGAAGCTTTCTTT. Full variable domain (missing parts from reference TRBV9 and TRBJ1-1): DSGVTQTPKHLITATGQRVTLRCSPRSGDLSVYWYQQSLDQGLQFLIQYYNGEERAKGNILERFSAQQFPDLHSELNLSSLELGDSALYFCASSNQGGERTEAFFGQGTRLTVV.

This clone was counted a single time. This rearrangement joins TRBV5-8 to TRBJ1-1; no firm D call. Germline V gives CDR1 SGHTS, CDR2 YDEGEE. The V and J ends lost 0 bases and 4 bases respectively, with 10 bases between them. The CDR3 is made up of 14 amino acids. DNA of the CDR3: TGTGCCAGCAGCTTGGCCCGAGGGCGCACTGAAGCTTTCTTT. Residues: CASSLARGRTEAFF. The entire variable domain, with the rest obtained from reference TRBV5-8 and TRBJ1-1, is as follows: EAGVTQSPTHLIKTRGQQATLRCSPISGHTSVYWYQQALGLGLQFLLWYDEGEERNRGNFPPRFSGRQFPNYSSELNVNALELEDSALYLCASSLARGRTEAFFGQGTRLTVV.

The chain combines TRBV27 with TRBJ1-1; possible D gene TRBD1, 5 bases. The CDR3 is made up of 14 amino acids. CDR1 MNHEY and CDR2 SMNVEV come from the germline V gene (reference sequence). V was shortened by 6 bases and J by 3 bases, with 14 bases between the two germline ends. The CDR3 spells CASRASGRYTEAFF. The CDR3 nucleotides are TGTGCCAGCAGGGCCTCAGGGAGATACACTGAAGCTTTCTTT.

The J gene is TRBJ1-2, the V gene TRBV5-1; possible D gene TRBD1, 6 bases. Trimming left V 4 bases short and J 1 base short, with 17 bases between. The CDR3 extends over 16 amino acids. The germline CDR1 and CDR2 sequences are SGHRS and YFSETQ. DNA of the CDR3: TGCGCCAGCAGCCCACTGGGGGGGGCCGATAACTATGGCTACACCTTC. Encoded protein: CASSPLGGADNYGYTF.

This clone was observed once. The J gene is TRBJ1-5, the V gene TRBV30, with 11 bases lining up with TRBD1. The CDR3 has 14 amino acids. From germline, CDR1 is GTSNPN and CDR2 SVGIG (reference sequence). V lost 1 base and J lost 6; bases outside the gene matches: 2. CDR3 sequence reads: CAWSGDRGSQPQHF. The CDR3, as DNA: TGTGCCTGGAGTGGGGACAGGGGGAGTCAGCCCCAGCATTTT. Looking up the rest from reference TRBV30 and TRBJ1-5 gives the full variable domain: SQTIHQWPATLVQPVGSPLSLECTVEGTSNPNLYWYRQAAGRGLQLLFYSVGIGQISSEVPQNLSASRPQDRQFILSSKKLLLSDSGFYLCAWSGDRGSQPQHFGDGTRLSIL.

Written as DNA, the CDR3 is TGCGCCAGCACATGGGACAGTAGCTACACCGGGGAGCTGTTTTTT. It encodes CASTWDSSYTGELFF. The chain carries TRBV5-1 and TRBJ2-2, with 7 bases that match TRBD1. Germline V gene lookup returns CDR1 SGHRS and CDR2 YFSETQ. Trimming removed 6 bases from V and 3 bases from J; junction bases left unmatched: 8. The CDR3 contains 15 residues.

The rearrangement joins TRBV30 to TRBJ2-7; the D gene is possibly TRBD2 (6 bases). Trimming removed 0 bases at V and 2 bases at J, with 14 bases between. Germline V gives CDR1 GTSNPN, CDR2 SVGIG (reference sequence). CDR3 length: 15 amino acids. CDR3 nucleotide sequence: TGTGCCTGGAGTGTACTTGGGACTGACGCCTACGAGCAGTACTTC. Translation: CAWSVLGTDAYEQYF.

The rearrangement links TRBV9 to TRBJ2-2; D remains ambiguous. The CDR3 has 13 amino acids. V lost 4 bases and J 0 bases, leaving 4 bases between the germline ends. Germline V gene data show CDR1 as SGDLS and CDR2 as YYNGEE. The CDR3 is CASSSANTGELFF. The DNA of the CDR3 is TGTGCCAGCAGCTCCGCGAACACCGGGGAGCTGTTTTTT.

This clone is a singleton in its sample. The chain is built from TRBV5-4 and TRBJ1-6, with 8 nucleotides matching TRBD1. V was clipped by 3 bases and J by 1 base; unmatched bases: 3. CDR1 SGHNT and CDR2 YYREEE come from the germline V gene (reference sequence). The length of the CDR3 is 16 residues. The CDR3 DNA is TGTGCCAGCAGCTCGCGGACAGGGTCCTATAATTCACCCCTCCACTTT. Translated, it gives CASSSRTGSYNSPLHF.

The rearrangement uses TRBV7-2 and TRBJ2-1, with TRBD2 identical over 13 bases. Per germline, CDR1 SGHTA and CDR2 FQGNSA. The CDR3 is made up of 16 amino acids. With 5 bases clipped from V and 2 bases from J, the junction kept 3 bases outside the gene matches. Here the CDR3 reads CASSRTSGGAYNEQFF. The CDR3 nucleotides are TGTGCCAGCAGCCGGACTAGCGGGGGTGCCTACAATGAGCAGTTCTTC.

This clone was counted once. The rearrangement links TRBV5-1 to TRBJ1-1; no reliable D call. Trimming took 0 bases from V and 5 from J, leaving 17 bases between them. This CDR3 contains 16 residues. Germline CDR1 and CDR2: SGHRS and YFSETQ. The CDR3 sequence is CASSLGGYGSLTEAFF. The CDR3 DNA follows: TGCGCCAGCAGCTTGGGCGGCTATGGCAGCCTGACTGAAGCTTTCTTT.

In the case of this clone: Sequence at one end of the junction differs from germline and may be a read error. The chain is built from TRBV7-2 and TRBJ2-1; 9 bases are a match to TRBD1. Germline lookup yields CDR1 SGHTA and CDR2 FQGNSA. CDR3 size: 15 residues. CDR3 sequence: CASGFRGQGFGRQFF. CDR3 sequence (DNA): TGTGCCAGCGGCTTTAGGGGACAGGGATTTGGGCGGCAGTTCTTC.

This chain links TRBV15 with TRBJ2-3; D is uncertain. The CDR3 has 12 amino acids. Trimming pared 1 base from V and 6 bases from J, leaving 5 bases between. Per the germline V gene, CDR1 is LNHNV and CDR2 is YYDKDF (reference sequence). CDR3 region: CATSRVRDTQYF. As DNA, the CDR3 is TGTGCCACCAGCAGAGTACGTGATACGCAGTATTTT.

The V call is TRBV9, the J call TRBJ2-4; no firm D call. V shed 0 bases and J shed 6 bases, with 10 bases lying between them. This CDR3 region has 14 residues. Germline CDR1 is SGDLS and CDR2 is YYNGEE. DNA for the CDR3: TGTGCCAGCAGCGTAGGCGCCTTTGGAAACATTCAGTACTTC. Residues: CASSVGAFGNIQYF.

The CDR3, as DNA: TGTGCCAGCAGCCAAGGGGGCGGGTCTGGGGCCAACGTCCTGACTTTC. It encodes CASSQGGGSGANVLTF. V is TRBV4-2 and J is TRBJ2-6; either TRBD1 or TRBD2 may supply D (5 bases each). Germline loops: CDR1 LGHNA, CDR2 YNFKEQ. Trimming took off 1 base at V and 1 base at J, with 8 bases between the two ends. The CDR3 is 16 residues long.

The chain joins TRBV11-2 to TRBJ2-2, with D possibly TRBD2 on 6 matching bases. CDR1 and CDR2 from the germline V gene are SGHAT and FQNNGV. The ends were cut back, 1 base at V and 5 bases at J, with 11 bases in the middle. The CDR3 loop spans 15 amino acids. In DNA form, the CDR3 reads TGTGCCAGCAGCTTAGGGTCGGGGGTGACCGGGGAGCTGTTTTTT. Translated, it gives CASSLGSGVTGELFF.

V usage is TRBV4-1 and J usage is TRBJ2-1; D could derive from TRBD1 or TRBD2 (5 bases each). The germline CDR1 and CDR2 sequences are MGHRA and YSYEKL. Trimming stripped 5 bases from V and 7 bases from J, with 15 bases between. The CDR3 runs to 14 residues. This CDR3 is CASSSLTGPNEQFF. CDR3 nucleotide sequence: TGCGCCAGCAGCTCCCTTACGGGGCCAAATGAGCAGTTCTTC.

V usage is TRBV7-8 and J usage is TRBJ1-4; the match to TRBD1 covers 7 bases. V trimming: 3 bases; J trimming: 4 bases; junction bases outside the gene matches: 8. CDR3 length: 16 residues. Germline CDR1 SGHVS, CDR2 FQNEAQ. CDR3 sequence: CASSLRAGGSNEKLFF. CDR3 DNA sequence: TGTGCCAGCAGCTTGAGAGCAGGGGGAAGTAATGAAAAACTGTTTTTT.

The genes are TRBV6-4 and TRBJ2-2; a weak D match, TRBD2 (6 bases). CDR1 and CDR2 (germline): MRHNA, SNTAGT. With 0 bases removed from V and 6 bases from J, the gap between germline ends came to 11 bases. The CDR3 has 15 residues. In DNA, the CDR3 is TGTGCCAGCAGTGACTCGCCGACTAGTCCCGGGGAGCTGTTTTTT. Translating gives CASSDSPTSPGELFF.

J is TRBJ2-7 and V is TRBV6-6; 7 bases match TRBD1. After removal of 4 bases from V and 6 bases from J, the junction contained 6 bases not matched to a gene. Germline V CDR1 and CDR2: MNHNY, SVGAGI (reference sequence). The CDR3 spans 13 residues. The DNA of the CDR3 is TGTGCCAGCAGTTCCAGACAGGGCGTCGAGCAGTACTTC. Its protein product is CASSSRQGVEQYF.

This chain connects TRBV2 to TRBJ1-6, with TRBD1 identical over 7 bases. V dropped 5 bases and J dropped 0; count of bases not matched to a gene: 7. In germline, CDR1 is SNHLY, CDR2 FYNNEI. This CDR3 has 17 residues. In nucleotides, the CDR3 is TGTGCCAGCAGTCTCAACAGGGGTCGCTCCTATAATTCACCCCTCCACTTT. As protein: CASSLNRGRSYNSPLHF.

V and J are TRBV18 and TRBJ2-7; D is possibly TRBD1 (6 bases). The germline V gene encodes CDR1 KGHSH and CDR2 LQKENI. The V end lost 0 bases, the J end lost 3 bases, and 15 bases lay between the germline ends. CDR3 size: 16 residues. The DNA of the CDR3 is TGTGCCAGCTCACCACCGTCCATCAGGGGCAGCTACGAGCAGTACTTC. Translating it yields CASSPPSIRGSYEQYF.

The rearrangement links TRBV9 to TRBJ2-5; 8 nucleotides align to TRBD2. The CDR3 length is 15 residues. Germline trimming cut 0 bases from V and 5 bases from J; bases unmatched to any gene: 6. CDR1 SGDLS and CDR2 YYNGEE come from the germline V gene. This chain's CDR3 is CASSVEGLGLETQYF. The CDR3 bases are TGTGCCAGCAGCGTAGAGGGACTAGGTTTGGAGACCCAGTACTTC.

Of note for this clone: Additional DNA sequences in this sample encode the identical CDR3. The chain couples TRBV2 to TRBJ2-2; D not certain. CDR3 length: 13 residues. Trimming took off 8 bases at V and 0 bases at J, with 7 bases between the two ends. Germline V gives CDR1 SNHLY, CDR2 FYNNEI. The DNA for the CDR3 is TGTGCCAGCTCCCCAACGAACACCGGGGAGCTGTTTTTT. It yields the protein CASSPTNTGELFF.

The table lists this clone with a count of one. The V and J genes are TRBV2 and TRBJ1-5; D unclear. V was clipped by 2 bases and J by 2 bases, with 10 bases between them. CDR3 size: 15 residues. Germline CDR1 and CDR2: SNHLY and FYNNEI. CDR3 nucleotide sequence: TGTGCCAGCAGTGAACAACCCGGCCGCAATCAGCCCCAGCATTTT. Its translation is CASSEQPGRNQPQHF.

This sequence joins TRBV25-1 and TRBJ1-2, with TRBD1 matching 7 bases. Trimming cost V 3 bases and J 4 bases; bases outside gene matches: 11. The CDR3 length is 16 residues. Germline CDR1 reads MGHDK; CDR2 reads SYGVNS. The CDR3 sequence: CASSDSNLDRIYGYTF. The DNA for the CDR3 is TGTGCCAGCAGTGATTCGAATCTGGACAGGATCTATGGCTACACCTTC.

This clone has only one observation. The rearrangement joins TRBV30 to TRBJ1-1; possibly TRBD1 for D (6 bases). CDR1 is GTSNPN and CDR2 is SVGIG in the germline V gene (reference sequence). CDR3 length: 14 residues. V shed 2 bases and J shed 0 bases, with 10 bases lying between them. The CDR3 DNA reads TGTGCCTGGAGTCTCGGACAGATGAACACTGAAGCTTTCTTT. The encoded protein is CAWSLGQMNTEAFF.

This chain uses TRBV25-1 with TRBJ2-3, with D perhaps being TRBD1 or TRBD2 (5 bases each). The CDR3 runs 13 residues. Germline values: CDR1 MGHDK, CDR2 SYGVNS. V lost 6 bases and J lost 4, with 11 bases in between. The CDR3 loop reads CASRGPLSDTQYF. The CDR3 bases are TGTGCCAGCAGGGGACCCCTTTCAGATACGCAGTATTTT.